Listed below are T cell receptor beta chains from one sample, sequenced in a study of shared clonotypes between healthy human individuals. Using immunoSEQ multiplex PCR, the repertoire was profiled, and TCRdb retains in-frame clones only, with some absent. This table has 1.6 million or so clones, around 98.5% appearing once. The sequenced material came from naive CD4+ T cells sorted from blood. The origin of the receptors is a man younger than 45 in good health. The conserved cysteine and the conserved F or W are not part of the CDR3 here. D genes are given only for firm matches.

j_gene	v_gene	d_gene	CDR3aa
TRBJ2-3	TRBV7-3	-	ASSQIGGVGDTQY
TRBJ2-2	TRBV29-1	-	SVGQTGELF
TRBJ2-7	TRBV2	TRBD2	ASQLRLAGVTYEQY
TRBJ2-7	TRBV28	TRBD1	ASITATGQYEQY
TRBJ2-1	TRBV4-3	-	ASSQVASRNEQF
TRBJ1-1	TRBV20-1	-	SVTRTPFAF
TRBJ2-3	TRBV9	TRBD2	ASSPPGSGSYTQY
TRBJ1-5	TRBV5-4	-	ASSLWGGGQPQH
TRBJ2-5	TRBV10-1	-	ASSESVYQETQY
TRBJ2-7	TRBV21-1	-	ASSKYLPRPTPDEQY